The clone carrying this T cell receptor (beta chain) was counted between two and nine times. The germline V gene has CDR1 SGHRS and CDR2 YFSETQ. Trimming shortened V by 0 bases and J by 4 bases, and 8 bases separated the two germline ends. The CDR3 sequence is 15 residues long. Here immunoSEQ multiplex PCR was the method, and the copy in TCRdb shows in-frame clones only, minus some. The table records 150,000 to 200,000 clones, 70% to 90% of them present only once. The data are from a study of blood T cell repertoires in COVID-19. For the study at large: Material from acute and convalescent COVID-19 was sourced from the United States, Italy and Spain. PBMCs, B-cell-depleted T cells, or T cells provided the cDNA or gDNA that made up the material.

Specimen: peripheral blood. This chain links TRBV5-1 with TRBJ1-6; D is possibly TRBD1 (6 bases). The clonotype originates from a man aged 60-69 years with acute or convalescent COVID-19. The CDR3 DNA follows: TGCGCCAGCAGCTTGGATCAGGGGTATAATTCACCCCTCCACTTT. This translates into CASSLDQGYNSPLHF.